The rows below give T cell receptor beta chains drawn from one sample of a study of monozygotic twins with inflammatory bowel disease. From its re-call of the 5' RACE reads, TCRdb lists each CDR3 protein once, without DNA. The sample has about 160,000 distinct CDR3 sequences, and its top ten clones hold roughly 3%. Sequenced input: blood. Every receptor here comes from a human donor with ulcerative colitis or Crohn's disease, or a healthy co-twin of an affected twin (not recorded which). Both conserved end residues are part of each CDR3.

TRBJ2-1,TRBV7-2,CASSRQGAEQFF
TRBJ2-5,TRBV12-3/TRBV12-4,CASSLGRGVGETQYF
TRBJ2-2,TRBV27,CASSSGLLAGVFGELFF
TRBJ2-3,TRBV5-1,CASSLGVAGSTDTQYF
TRBJ2-7,TRBV12-3/TRBV12-4,CASSLAGALRYEQYF
TRBJ2-1,TRBV4-1,CASRRREGENEQFF
TRBJ1-5,TRBV28,CASSPTGQGLQPQHF
TRBJ2-1,TRBV5-1,CASSSKTDNLQYEQFF
TRBJ2-7,TRBV11-2,CASSTPPGQGGAGQDEQYF
TRBJ2-5,TRBV19,CASSIDRGGRETQYF
TRBJ1-1,TRBV28,CASSRQTRTEAFF
TRBJ2-3,TRBV5-1,CASSLFREPGDTQYF
TRBJ1-5,TRBV7-2,CASSLGLGPYSNQPQHF
TRBJ2-5,TRBV5-1,CASSLGEETQYF
TRBJ1-1,TRBV28,CASSSLALPGRLNTEAFF
TRBJ2-7,TRBV5-1,CASSLGQSMTYEQYF
TRBJ2-7,TRBV5-1,CASSPRDSQPNEQYF
TRBJ2-7,TRBV10-2,CASGVVYEQYF
TRBJ1-6,TRBV12-3/TRBV12-4,CASSWNRDRASYNSPLHF
TRBJ2-1,TRBV7-2,CASSLRGPGNEQFF
TRBJ2-1,TRBV19,CASSTTGGAYNEQFF
TRBJ1-1,TRBV10-3,CAISGAVNTEAFF
TRBJ2-7,TRBV11-1,CASSLAAPGHTYEQYF
TRBJ2-5,TRBV7-2,CASSLSRGQWETQYF
TRBJ1-4,TRBV5-5,CASSLVGQGLSEKLFF
TRBJ2-5,TRBV11-2,CASSLAETQYF
TRBJ2-2,TRBV11-1,CASSLRDRNTGELFF
TRBJ2-7,TRBV18,CASSPPGQEALREQYF
TRBJ1-1,TRBV15,CATSRGVQGILTEAFF
TRBJ2-7,TRBV29-1,CSVEDRKAGAYEQYF
TRBJ2-7,TRBV15,CATSRELTGANYEQYF
TRBJ2-3,TRBV20-1,CSAPMGGLSMDTQYF
TRBJ2-2,TRBV10-3,CAIRGSRESTGELFF
TRBJ1-2,TRBV7-3,CASSQGINYGYTF
TRBJ2-5,TRBV6-2/TRBV6-3,CASSYSSIDGRGLQETQYF
TRBJ2-5,TRBV3-1,CASSHVTGALYQETQYF
TRBJ2-3,TRBV20-1,CSALAESTDTQYF
TRBJ2-2,TRBV28,CASSLLLAGGITGELFF
TRBJ2-3,TRBV6-6,CASHQAAAAQYF
TRBJ2-1,TRBV7-3,CASSQGQLDYNEQFF
TRBJ2-7,TRBV10-2,CASSELGISYEQYF
TRBJ1-5,TRBV19,CASHRTVSNQPQHF
TRBJ2-7,TRBV30,CAWGRGTANSYERYF
TRBJ2-7,TRBV27,CASSLARTSGLSYEQYF
TRBJ1-3,TRBV5-1,CASSLGQAFSGNTIYF
TRBJ2-7,TRBV25-1,CASSEFLSGGYEQYF
TRBJ1-2,TRBV18,CASSPPGAPYGYTF
TRBJ2-2,TRBV7-2,CASSRKHSTNTGELFF
TRBJ1-1,TRBV12-3/TRBV12-4,CASSFYTEAFF
TRBJ2-5,TRBV28,CASRDMETQYF
TRBJ2-5,TRBV24-1,CATSDAGLAGGETQYF
TRBJ2-1,TRBV11-3,CASSLARAGNEQFF
TRBJ2-1,TRBV28,CASSLSGSGIYNEQFF
TRBJ2-3,TRBV5-1,CASSRLAGGSNTDTQYF
TRBJ2-1,TRBV18,CASSPPGLGEQFF